This section outlines one TCR beta chain sequence together with its context. Its specificity is not known. CDR3 size: 12 residues. Germline trimming cut 5 bases from V and 4 bases from J; bases unmatched to any gene: 4. The V gene's germline CDR1 is DFQATT and CDR2 SNEGSKA (reference sequence). The record originates from a study of T cells in Graves' hyperthyroidism and ophthalmopathy. The study, taken as a whole, reports: The majority of expanded thyroid clonotypes above 0.001 also appeared in blood.

Patients between 18 and 65 years old had hyperthyroidism, newly diagnosed and lasting under 2 months. Uncontrolled infection, other autoimmune disease, pregnancy or lactation barred patients from enrollment. Template material for amplifying TCR beta CDR3 regions consisted of RNA transcripts. A set of HTBI primers served as the primers for a first-round RT-PCR of the TCR CDR3. TCRdb fed the multiplex PCR reads into MiXCR, producing one record per CDR3 protein. The sample shows about 540,000 distinct CDR3 sequences, 35% to 55% of them seen only once. The sequence was collected from a woman under 30 with Graves' hyperthyroidism. The specimen sequenced was peripheral blood or thyroid tissue (not recorded which). This chain joins TRBV20-1 and TRBJ1-2; 7 bases align to TRBD1. CDR3: CSAGRDSYGYTF. The CDR3 nucleotides are TGCAGTGCTGGCCGGGACAGCTATGGCTACACCTTC.